This TCR beta chain was identified in a study of shared clonotypes between healthy human individuals. Findings and limits, study-wide: Generally, naive subsets came out with larger estimated richness than memory subsets.

Per the authors' pipeline: ImmunoSEQ output held junction-only sequences without quality scores, so filtering differed. Only in-frame clones appear in the TCRdb table, and some are missing; sequencing was by immunoSEQ multiplex PCR. V and J calls and clone size follow that table, whereas D and trimming were derived from the DNA. The data contain 300,000 to 400,000 clones, roughly 91% of them singletons. Germline V CDR1 and CDR2: SEHNR, FQNEAQ (reference sequence). V shed 3 bases and J shed 4 bases, with 12 bases lying between them. CDR3 length: 14 amino acids. Points on this clone: Antigen unknown.

Within Nashville, Tennessee resided all donors, each a Caucasian adult. The V call is TRBV7-9, the J call TRBJ1-2; D might be TRBD1 (5 bases). The TCR comes from a man aged 18 to 29 in good health. Sequencing was performed on memory CD8+ T cells sorted from blood. Subset in this sample: CD45RO+ cells pooled with CCR7-negative TemRA cells. CDR3 loop: CASSLVRGLYGYTF. The CDR3 coding sequence is TGTGCCAGCAGCTTGGTAAGGGGTCTCTATGGCTACACCTTC.